This TCR beta chain was found in a study of human T cells and chemical hapten exposure. V shed 5 bases and J shed 4 bases, with 14 bases lying between them. Germline values: CDR1 MDHEN, CDR2 SYDVKM. The CDR3 is 14 amino acids. Time point noted: pre-sensitization, week 0. Treatment specified: therapeutic diphenylcyclopropenone sensitization with weekly scalp DPC. Alopecia patients deemed DPC-suitable, aged 18 to 70, excluding pregnancy. It was unfractionated whole blood from which total RNA was extracted. About this clonotype itself: Its target is unknown.

TCRdb passed the RACE reads through MiXCR, listing each CDR3 protein once. The table includes more than 300,000 distinct CDR3 sequences, 5.5% detected once. Study results and caveats: Sensitization with DPC brought no change to TCRs above 1 in 1000 in frequency. Among expanded TCRs, significantly more large CDR3 similarity clusters formed than among controls.

The clonotype was recovered from a woman between 18 and 29 years old with alopecia areata. Some clones in this sample may be carry-over from other donors' samples. This chain connects TRBV28 to TRBJ1-1, with no clear D. The material was whole blood, obtained in connection with sensitization to the hapten diphenylcyclopropenone (DPC). In DNA, the CDR3 is TGTGCCAGCAGTGACTCCAATAGTTTCACTGAAGCTTTCTTT. Protein sequence: CASSDSNSFTEAFF.